These 21 T cell receptor beta chains were sequenced from one sample in a study of CD8 T cells in Susac syndrome. RNA was extracted with the RNeasy kit, and a quantity of roughly 0.45 to 1 ug was reverse transcribed using random hexamers. TCRdb fed the immunoSEQ multiplex PCR reads into MiXCR, producing one record per CDR3 protein. This sample carries more than 250,000 distinct CDR3 sequences, roughly 94% of them seen once, and the ten largest clones take about 0.063%. The sequencing sample was made of CD4+ T cells from PBMCs. The source is a human donor with multiple sclerosis.

The chain recombines TRBV20-1 with TRBJ2-2; TRBD2 agrees at 7 bases. The CDR3 extends over 13 amino acids. Trimming at V came to 3 bases and at J to 8 bases, leaving 6 bases not matched to a gene. CDR1 is DFQATT, CDR2 SNEGSKA, per germline (reference sequence). The DNA of the CDR3 is TGCAGTGCTAGCTGGGGGGGGAGAGGGGAGCTGTTTTTT. It is translated as CSASWGGRGELFF.

The chain uses TRBV3-1 and TRBJ2-3; D possibly corresponds to TRBD1 (5 bases). Germline V lookup: CDR1 LGHDT, CDR2 YNNKEL (reference sequence). With 6 bases removed from V and 4 bases from J, the gap between germline ends came to 17 bases. This CDR3 spans 15 amino acids. This chain's CDR3 is CASSLVTGRADTQYF. The CDR3 DNA reads as TGTGCCAGCAGTTTAGTCACGGGCAGGGCAGATACGCAGTATTTT.

This clonotype was recorded once. The CDR3 bases are TGTGCCACCCAGGAACCCCCACTCCCAGATACGCAGTATTTT. It translates to CATQEPPLPDTQYF. The rearrangement uses TRBV6-2 or TRBV6-3 and TRBJ2-3; D unresolved. The CDR3 covers 14 residues. V was shortened by 10 bases and J by 4 bases, with 18 bases between the two germline ends. Per germline, CDR1 MNHEY and CDR2 SVGEGT.

The chain couples TRBV7-9 to TRBJ1-1; D gene ambiguous. CDR1 and CDR2 (germline): SEHNR, FQNEAQ (reference sequence). Trimming left V 3 bases short and J 1 base short, with 12 bases between. This CDR3 spans 15 amino acids. The CDR3 DNA reads TGTGCCAGCAGCTTTTCAACAAATCGGAACACTGAAGCTTTCTTT. It translates to CASSFSTNRNTEAFF.

The chain has TRBV5-1 and TRBJ2-1; D gene ambiguous. CDR1 and CDR2 from the germline V gene are SGHRS and YFSETQ. The CDR3 is made up of 13 amino acids. Trimming removed 0 bases from V and 10 bases from J, with 11 bases in between. This CDR3 reads CASSLAEWSEQFF. CDR3 DNA: TGCGCCAGCAGCTTGGCCGAGTGGTCAGAGCAGTTCTTC.

This clonotype was seen only once. The chain joins TRBV7-9 to TRBJ2-5, with 7 bases lining up with TRBD1. CDR1 and CDR2 from the germline V gene are SEHNR and FQNEAQ (reference sequence). Unmatched junction bases numbered 22, after V lost 5 bases and J lost 7 bases. The CDR3 spans 18 residues. CDR3 in amino acids: CASSPRLIPGTVTLTQYF. CDR3 nucleotides: TGTGCCAGCAGCCCTCGTCTCATTCCCGGGACAGTGACGTTGACCCAGTACTTC. The variable domain in full, with the rest retrieved from reference TRBV7-9 and TRBJ2-5, is DTGVSQNPRHKITKRGQNVTFRCDPISEHNRLYWYRQTLGQGPEFLTYFQNEAQLEKSRLLSDRFSAERPKGSFSTLEIQRTEQGDSAMYLCASSPRLIPGTVTLTQYFGPGTRLLVL.

This clonotype has just a few counts. The chain uses TRBV7-3 and TRBJ2-3; D is possibly TRBD1 (6 bases). Germline V gene sequence: CDR1 SGHTA, CDR2 FQGTGA. Trimming pared 4 bases from V and 0 bases from J, leaving 17 bases between. This CDR3 is built from 17 residues. The CDR3 loop reads CASSSQGSGLSTDTQYF. In DNA form, the CDR3 reads TGTGCCAGCAGCTCCCAGGGGTCAGGACTCAGCACAGATACGCAGTATTTT.

V usage is TRBV7-2 and J usage is TRBJ2-2, with D unclear. Germline-derived CDR1 and CDR2 are SGHTA and FQGNSA. V was pared by 5 bases and J by 3 bases, with 16 bases between. This CDR3 is 16 amino acids long. The CDR3, as DNA: TGTGCCAGCAGCCCCCTGAATAGGGCTGACACCGGGGAGCTGTTTTTT. Translation: CASSPLNRADTGELFF.

This chain uses TRBV7-2 with TRBJ1-2; 7 bases fit TRBD1. The CDR3 consists of 13 residues. Germline loops: CDR1 SGHTA, CDR2 FQGNSA. After removal of 4 bases from V and 7 bases from J, the junction contained 6 bases not matched to a gene. The CDR3 DNA follows: TGTGCCAGCAGCTCGGCAGGGGGAGGTGGCTACACCTTC. This gives the protein CASSSAGGGGYTF.

V usage is TRBV23-1 and J usage is TRBJ2-1, with 11 bases lining up with TRBD2. TRBV23-1 is an ORF for which the function is uncertain. This CDR3 comprises 20 residues. Germline trimming cut 0 bases from V and 4 bases from J; bases unmatched to any gene: 14. CDR3 residues: CASSQSGAASGGLGYNEQFF. DNA of the CDR3: TGCGCCAGCAGTCAATCAGGAGCGGCTAGCGGGGGGCTAGGGTACAATGAGCAGTTCTTC.

J is TRBJ2-3 and V is TRBV19; D may be TRBD1 (6 bases). The germline gives CDR1 LNHDA, CDR2 SQIVND (reference sequence). This CDR3 has 15 amino acids. Trimming pared 6 bases from V and 1 base from J, leaving 14 bases between. CDR3 nucleotide sequence: TGTGCCAGTAGCATTTTACGACAGGGCACAGATACGCAGTATTTT. Protein product: CASSILRQGTDTQYF.

This sequence joins TRBV19 and TRBJ2-4; 10 nucleotides match TRBD2. Germline values: CDR1 LNHDA, CDR2 SQIVND (reference sequence). J gave up 8 bases and V 6 bases, and 13 bases lay outside the gene matches. This CDR3 has 16 amino acids. CDR3 loop: CASSVQLAGEGYIQYF. CDR3 nucleotides: TGTGCCAGTAGCGTTCAGCTAGCGGGAGAGGGGTACATTCAGTACTTC. Looking up the rest from reference TRBV19 and TRBJ2-4 gives the full variable domain: DGGITQSPKYLFRKEGQNVTLSCEQNLNHDAMYWYRQDPGQGLRLIYYSQIVNDFQKGDIAEGYSVSREKKESFPLTVTSAQKNPTAFYLCASSVQLAGEGYIQYFGAGTRLSVL.

The chain employs TRBV25-1 and TRBJ1-1; D perhaps matches TRBD1 (5 bases). The CDR3 has 13 residues. The germline V and J ends were trimmed by 5 bases and 4 bases, with 11 bases remaining between them. Germline CDR1 MGHDK, CDR2 SYGVNS. The CDR3 region is CASSSPGFTEAFF. As DNA, the CDR3 is TGTGCCAGCAGTAGCCCAGGGTTCACTGAAGCTTTCTTT.

The chain couples TRBV7-9 to TRBJ2-4; TRBD2 matches at 9 bases. Germline V gene data show CDR1 as SEHNR and CDR2 as FQNEAQ (reference sequence). V was pared by 5 bases and J by 7 bases, with 3 bases of the junction left unmatched. The CDR3 totals 13 residues. The CDR3 loop reads CASSTGLANIQYF. The CDR3, as DNA: TGTGCCAGCAGCACCGGACTAGCGAACATTCAGTACTTC.

The rearrangement uses TRBV12-3 or TRBV12-4 and TRBJ2-3; unclear D gene. The CDR3 consists of 13 residues. Trimming pared 6 bases from V and 7 bases from J, leaving 14 bases between. DNA for the CDR3: TGTGCCAGCAGCCTCAAGCCCCTTCATACGCAGTATTTT. Translating gives CASSLKPLHTQYF.

V usage is TRBV10-1 and J usage is TRBJ2-3, with 8 bases fitting TRBD2. CDR1 is WNHNN and CDR2 is SYGVQD in the germline V gene (reference sequence). This CDR3 contains 15 residues. The ends lost 5 bases at V and 5 bases at J; junction bases unmatched: 9. The CDR3 region has the DNA TGCGCCAGCAGTTTAGCGGGGCCCGCCGGAGATACGCAGTATTTT. Translation gives CASSLAGPAGDTQYF.

This chain uses TRBV2 with TRBJ2-3; TRBD2 matches 11 bases. The V gene end was trimmed by 6 bases and the J gene end by 6 bases; junction bases not matched to a gene: 11. CDR3 length: 16 residues. The germline CDR1 and CDR2 sequences are SNHLY and FYNNEI. The CDR3 region is CASSVTSGDRGDTQYF. The DNA of the CDR3 is TGTGCCAGCAGCGTGACTAGCGGGGACCGGGGGGATACGCAGTATTTT.

Note on this clonotype: An end of the junction differs from the germline gene, which may be a read error. The gene calls are TRBV5-1 and TRBJ2-5, with a possible D match to TRBD1 (6 bases). CDR1 and CDR2 (germline): SGHRS, YFSETQ. This CDR3 has 13 residues. Here the CDR3 reads CASSLRGQETQYF. The CDR3 nucleotides read TGTGCCAGCAGCTTGAGGGGGCAAGAGACCCAGTACTTC.

The chain employs TRBV25-1 and TRBJ1-5, with D tentatively TRBD1 (5 bases). V lost 6 bases and J 2 bases, leaving 17 bases between the germline ends. Looked up from germline, CDR1 is MGHDK and CDR2 is SYGVNS. The CDR3 sequence is 16 residues long. CDR3 protein: CASSGMEQGGNQPQHF. CDR3 DNA sequence: TGTGCCAGCAGCGGAATGGAGCAGGGTGGCAATCAGCCCCAGCATTTT.

This chain links TRBV13 with TRBJ1-2, with D unresolved. The CDR3 is 16 amino acids. Trimming cost V 8 bases and J 2 bases, with 21 bases left between them. CDR1 is PRHDT and CDR2 is FYEKMQ in the germline V gene (reference sequence). The CDR3 nucleotides are TGTGCCAGCCGCCCGGGGTGGACGGACTCAAACTATGGCTACACCTTC. Protein sequence: CASRPGWTDSNYGYTF.

This clonotype appeared once. V is TRBV18 and J is TRBJ2-3; no clear D. The CDR3 totals 15 residues. CDR1 is KGHSH, CDR2 LQKENI, per germline. Trimming stripped 0 bases from V and 0 bases from J, with 7 bases between. The CDR3 reads CASSPPMASTDTQYF. For the CDR3, the DNA is TGTGCCAGCTCACCACCGATGGCGAGCACAGATACGCAGTATTTT.